The table lists the clone carrying this TCR beta chain with a count of one. What it binds is unknown. This specimen comes from a study of T cell responses to AZD1222 COVID-19 vaccine. V gave up 5 bases and J gave up 2 bases; unmatched junction bases: 6. The CDR3 has 15 residues. Germline V gene sequence: CDR1 MNHEY, CDR2 SVGAGI. Study-wide findings and caveats: Baseline serostatus was positive in only a handful of AZD1222 recipients. Reportedly, nearly half the spike-specific TCRs target unmutated variant regions. Donors skewed white British and female; clonal diversity was possibly underestimated.

Second-dose recipients at about 4 or about 12 weeks were treated as one pooled group. The table came from immunoSEQ multiplex PCR; TCRdb's copy has only in-frame clones and leaves some out. The sample has about 100,000 clones, 70% to 90% seen once. This TCR came from an adult who received the AZD1222 COVID-19 vaccine. The gene calls are TRBV6-5 and TRBJ1-5; 7 positions match TRBD1. This sample comprised peripheral blood, obtained 28 days after the second AZD1222 dose. The CDR3: CASSLWTGGNQPQHF. The CDR3 coding sequence is TGTGCCAGCAGTCTTTGGACAGGTGGCAATCAGCCCCAGCATTTT.